This TCR beta chain was identified in a study of technical replicates of blood from a few donors. Profiled with immunoSEQ multiplex PCR; TCRdb holds only in-frame clones, not every one. Of about 81,000 clones listed, around 95% are singletons. The V segment lost 0 bases and the J segment 2 bases; nucleotides outside the gene matches: 9. In germline, CDR1 is ENHRY, CDR2 SYGVKD. The CDR3 is 17 residues long. J is TRBJ2-7 and V is TRBV10-3, with 8 bases identical to TRBD2. Sequencing was done on a sample of T cells isolated from PBMCs. The source of this sequence is a human donor in good health. This CDR3 is CAISESVTGGPPYEQYF. The CDR3 coding sequence is TGTGCCATCAGTGAGTCGGTGACGGGAGGGCCCCCCTACGAGCAGTACTTC.